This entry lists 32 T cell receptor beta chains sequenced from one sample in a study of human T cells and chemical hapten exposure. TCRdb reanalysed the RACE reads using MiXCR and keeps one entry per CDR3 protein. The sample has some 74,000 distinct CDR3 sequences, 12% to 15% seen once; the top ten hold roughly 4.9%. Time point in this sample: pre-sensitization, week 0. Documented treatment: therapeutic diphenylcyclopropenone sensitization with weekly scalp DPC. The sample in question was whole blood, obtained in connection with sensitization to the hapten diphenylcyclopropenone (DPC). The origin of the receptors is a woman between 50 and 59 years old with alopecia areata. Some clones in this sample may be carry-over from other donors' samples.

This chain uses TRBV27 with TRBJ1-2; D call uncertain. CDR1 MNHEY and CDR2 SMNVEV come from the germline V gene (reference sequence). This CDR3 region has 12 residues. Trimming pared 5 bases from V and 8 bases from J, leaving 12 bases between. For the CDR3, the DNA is TGTGCCAGCAGTGAAGACTTAGGCGGCTACACCTTC. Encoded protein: CASSEDLGGYTF.

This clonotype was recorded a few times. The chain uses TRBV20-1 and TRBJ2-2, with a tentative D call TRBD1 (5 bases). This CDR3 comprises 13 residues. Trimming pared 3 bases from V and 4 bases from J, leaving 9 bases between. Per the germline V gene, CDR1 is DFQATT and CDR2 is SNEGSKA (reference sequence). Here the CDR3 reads CSASKGATGELFF. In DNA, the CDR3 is TGCAGTGCTAGTAAAGGGGCCACCGGGGAGCTGTTTTTT.

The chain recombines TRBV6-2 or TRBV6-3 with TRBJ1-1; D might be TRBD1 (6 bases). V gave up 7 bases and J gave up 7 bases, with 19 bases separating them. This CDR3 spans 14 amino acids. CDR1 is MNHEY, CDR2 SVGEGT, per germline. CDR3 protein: CASTEQGGRNEAFF. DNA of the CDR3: TGTGCCAGCACCGAACAGGGAGGTCGTAATGAAGCTTTCTTT.

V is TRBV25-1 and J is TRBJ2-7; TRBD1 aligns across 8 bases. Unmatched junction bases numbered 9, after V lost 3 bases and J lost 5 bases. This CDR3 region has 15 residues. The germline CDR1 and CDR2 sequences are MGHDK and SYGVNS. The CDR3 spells CASSEEGQGGNEQYF. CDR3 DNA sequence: TGTGCCAGCAGTGAGGAAGGACAGGGCGGTAACGAGCAGTACTTC.

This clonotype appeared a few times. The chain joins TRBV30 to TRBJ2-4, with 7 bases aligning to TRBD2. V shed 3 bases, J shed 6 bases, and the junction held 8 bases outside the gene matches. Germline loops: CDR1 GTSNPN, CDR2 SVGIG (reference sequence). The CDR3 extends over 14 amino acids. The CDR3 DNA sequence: TGTGCCTGGAGCATGGGGGGGATTACAAACATTCAGTACTTC. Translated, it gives CAWSMGGITNIQYF.

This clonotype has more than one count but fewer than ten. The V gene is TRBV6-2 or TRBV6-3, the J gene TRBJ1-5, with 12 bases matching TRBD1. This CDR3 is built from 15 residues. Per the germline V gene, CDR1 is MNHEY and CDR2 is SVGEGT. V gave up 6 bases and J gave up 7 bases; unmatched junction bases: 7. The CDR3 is CASSRDRGPGQPQHF. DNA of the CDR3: TGTGCCAGCAGCAGGGACAGGGGGCCGGGGCAGCCCCAGCATTTT.

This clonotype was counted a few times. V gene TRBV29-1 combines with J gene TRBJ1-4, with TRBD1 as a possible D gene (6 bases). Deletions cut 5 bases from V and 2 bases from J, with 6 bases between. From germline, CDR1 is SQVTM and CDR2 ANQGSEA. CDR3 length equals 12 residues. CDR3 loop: CSVQGTNEKLFF. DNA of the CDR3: TGCAGCGTTCAGGGGACTAATGAAAAACTGTTTTTT.

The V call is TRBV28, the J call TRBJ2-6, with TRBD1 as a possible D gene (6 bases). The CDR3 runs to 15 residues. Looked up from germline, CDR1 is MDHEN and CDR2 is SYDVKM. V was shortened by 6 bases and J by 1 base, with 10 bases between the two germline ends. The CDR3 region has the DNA TGTGCCAGCAGCGTTACAGGGTCTGGGGCCAACGTCCTGACTTTC. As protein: CASSVTGSGANVLTF.

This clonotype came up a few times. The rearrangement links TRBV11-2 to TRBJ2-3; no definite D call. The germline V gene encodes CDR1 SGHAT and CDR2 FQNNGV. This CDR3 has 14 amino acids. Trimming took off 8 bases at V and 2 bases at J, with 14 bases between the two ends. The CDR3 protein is CASAPGRFTDTQYF. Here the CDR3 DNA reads TGTGCCAGCGCCCCCGGCAGATTCACAGATACGCAGTATTTT.

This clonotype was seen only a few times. The CDR3 spells CATSFTGMNTEAFF. The CDR3 DNA follows: TGTGCCACCTCTTTCACAGGAATGAACACTGAAGCTTTCTTT. This rearrangement joins TRBV2 to TRBJ1-1, with D possibly TRBD1 on 5 matching bases. The CDR3 contains 14 residues. Germline CDR1 SNHLY, CDR2 FYNNEI. V lost 10 bases and J 0 bases, leaving 15 bases between the germline ends.

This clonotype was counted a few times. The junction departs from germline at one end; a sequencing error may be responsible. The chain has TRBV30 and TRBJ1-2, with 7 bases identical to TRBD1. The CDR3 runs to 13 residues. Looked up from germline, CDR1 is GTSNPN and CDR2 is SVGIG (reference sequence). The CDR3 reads CVWSPGGYYGYTF. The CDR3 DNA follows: TGTGTCTGGAGTCCAGGGGGATACTATGGCTACACCTTC.

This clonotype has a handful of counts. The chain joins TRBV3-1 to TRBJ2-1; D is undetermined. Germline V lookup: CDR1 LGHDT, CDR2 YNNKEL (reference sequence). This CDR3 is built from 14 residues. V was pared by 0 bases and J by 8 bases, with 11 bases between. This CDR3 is CASSQDPQSDEQFF. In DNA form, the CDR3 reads TGTGCCAGCAGCCAAGACCCCCAGTCCGATGAGCAGTTCTTC.

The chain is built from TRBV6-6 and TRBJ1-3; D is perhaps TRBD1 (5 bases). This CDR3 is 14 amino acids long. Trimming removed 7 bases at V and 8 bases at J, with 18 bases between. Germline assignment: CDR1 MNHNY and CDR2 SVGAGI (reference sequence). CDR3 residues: CASTRDLGLHTIYF. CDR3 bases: TGTGCCAGCACTAGGGACCTGGGACTCCACACCATATATTTT.

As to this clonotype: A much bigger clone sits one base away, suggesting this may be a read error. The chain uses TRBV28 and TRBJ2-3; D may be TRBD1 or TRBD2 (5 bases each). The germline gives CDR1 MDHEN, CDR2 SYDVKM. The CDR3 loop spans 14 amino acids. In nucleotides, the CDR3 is TGTGCCATCAGTTCTCCCGGGGACCAAGATACGCAGTATTTT. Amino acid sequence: CAISSPGDQDTQYF.

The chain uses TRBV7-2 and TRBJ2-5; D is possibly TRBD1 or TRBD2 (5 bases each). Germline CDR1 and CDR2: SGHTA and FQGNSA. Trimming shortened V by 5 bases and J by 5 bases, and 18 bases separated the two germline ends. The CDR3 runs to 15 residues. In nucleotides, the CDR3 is TGTGCCAGCAGCCAGCGAACGGGGCGAAGGGAGACCCAGTACTTC. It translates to CASSQRTGRRETQYF.

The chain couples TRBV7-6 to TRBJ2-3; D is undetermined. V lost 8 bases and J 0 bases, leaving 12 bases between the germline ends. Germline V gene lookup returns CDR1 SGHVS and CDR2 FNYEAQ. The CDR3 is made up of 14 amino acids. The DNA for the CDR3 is TGTGCCAGCTCAGGAGACACAAGCACAGATACGCAGTATTTT. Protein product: CASSGDTSTDTQYF.

The CDR3 region is CASSADRRQYF. As DNA, the CDR3 is TGTGCCAGCAGCGCGGACAGACGGCAGTACTTC. V gene TRBV7-7 combines with J gene TRBJ2-5; TRBD1 is a possible D gene (6 bases). V lost 5 bases, J lost 11 bases, and 12 bases lay in between. Germline CDR1 and CDR2: SSHAT and FNYEAQ (reference sequence). The CDR3 has 11 amino acids.

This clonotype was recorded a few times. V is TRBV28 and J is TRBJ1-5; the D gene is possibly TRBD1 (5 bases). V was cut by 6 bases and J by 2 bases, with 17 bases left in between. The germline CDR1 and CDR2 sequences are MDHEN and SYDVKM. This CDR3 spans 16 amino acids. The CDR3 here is CASRMPWGEGNQPQHF. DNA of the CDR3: TGTGCCAGCAGGATGCCCTGGGGGGAAGGCAATCAGCCCCAGCATTTT.

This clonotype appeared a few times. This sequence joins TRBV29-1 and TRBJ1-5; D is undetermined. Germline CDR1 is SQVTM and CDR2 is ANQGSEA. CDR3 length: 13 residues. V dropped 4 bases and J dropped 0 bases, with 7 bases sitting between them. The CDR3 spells CSVGLDSNQPQHF. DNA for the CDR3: TGCAGCGTTGGCCTAGATAGCAATCAGCCCCAGCATTTT.

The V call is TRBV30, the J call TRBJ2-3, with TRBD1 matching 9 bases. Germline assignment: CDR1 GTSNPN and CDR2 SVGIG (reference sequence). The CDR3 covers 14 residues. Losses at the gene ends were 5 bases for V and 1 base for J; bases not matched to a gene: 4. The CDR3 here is CAWGTGIGTDTQYF. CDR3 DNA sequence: TGTGCCTGGGGGACAGGGATTGGCACAGATACGCAGTATTTT.

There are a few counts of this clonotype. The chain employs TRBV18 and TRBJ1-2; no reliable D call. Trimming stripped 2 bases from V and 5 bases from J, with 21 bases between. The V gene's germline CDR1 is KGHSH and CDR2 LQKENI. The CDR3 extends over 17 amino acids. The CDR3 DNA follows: TGTGCCAGCTCACCAGAGTCCCAAGGAGGGCCCTCTTATGGCTACACCTTC. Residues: CASSPESQGGPSYGYTF.

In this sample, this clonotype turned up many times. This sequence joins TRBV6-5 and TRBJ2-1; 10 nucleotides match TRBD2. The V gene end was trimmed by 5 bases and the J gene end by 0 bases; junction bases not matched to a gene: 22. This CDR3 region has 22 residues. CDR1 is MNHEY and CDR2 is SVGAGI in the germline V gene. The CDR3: CASSRSRLGASGREVSYNEQFF. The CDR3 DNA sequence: TGTGCCAGCAGTCGAAGCCGCCTTGGGGCTAGCGGGAGAGAAGTCTCCTACAATGAGCAGTTCTTC.

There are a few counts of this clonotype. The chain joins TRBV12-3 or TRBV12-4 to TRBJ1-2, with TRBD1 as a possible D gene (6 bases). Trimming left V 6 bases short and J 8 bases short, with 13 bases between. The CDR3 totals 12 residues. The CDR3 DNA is TGTGCCAGCAGGCCAGGGGCGGGCGGCTACACCTTC. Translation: CASRPGAGGYTF.

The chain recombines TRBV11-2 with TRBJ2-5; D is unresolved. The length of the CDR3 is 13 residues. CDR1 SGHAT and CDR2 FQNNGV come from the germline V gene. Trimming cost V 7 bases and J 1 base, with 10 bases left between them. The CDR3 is CASTRTTQETQYF. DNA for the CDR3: TGTGCCAGCACCCGGACCACCCAAGAGACCCAGTACTTC. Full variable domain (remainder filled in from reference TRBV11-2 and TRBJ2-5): EAGVAQSPRYKIIEKRQSVAFWCNPISGHATLYWYQQILGQGPKLLIQFQNNGVVDDSQLPKDRFSAERLKGVDSTLKIQPAKLEDSAVYLCASTRTTQETQYFGPGTRLLVL.

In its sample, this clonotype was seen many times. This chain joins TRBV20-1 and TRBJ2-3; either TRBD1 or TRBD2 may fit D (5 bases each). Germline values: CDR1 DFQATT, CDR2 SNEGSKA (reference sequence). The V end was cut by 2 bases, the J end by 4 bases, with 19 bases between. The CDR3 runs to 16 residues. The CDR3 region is CSARRSRDGRADTQYF. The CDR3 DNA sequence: TGCAGTGCTAGACGAAGCCGGGACGGGCGGGCAGATACGCAGTATTTT.

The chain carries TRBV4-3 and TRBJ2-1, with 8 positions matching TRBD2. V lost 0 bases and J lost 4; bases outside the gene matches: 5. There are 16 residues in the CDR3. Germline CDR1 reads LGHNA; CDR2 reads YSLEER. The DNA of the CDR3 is TGCGCCAGCAGCCAAGATCTGCTAGCGGGTTACAATGAGCAGTTCTTC. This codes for CASSQDLLAGYNEQFF.

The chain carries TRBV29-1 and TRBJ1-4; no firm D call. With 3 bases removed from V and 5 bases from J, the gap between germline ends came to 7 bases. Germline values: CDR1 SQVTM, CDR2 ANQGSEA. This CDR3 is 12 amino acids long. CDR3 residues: CSVDYGNEKLFF. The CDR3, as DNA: TGCAGCGTTGATTATGGGAATGAAAAACTGTTTTTT.

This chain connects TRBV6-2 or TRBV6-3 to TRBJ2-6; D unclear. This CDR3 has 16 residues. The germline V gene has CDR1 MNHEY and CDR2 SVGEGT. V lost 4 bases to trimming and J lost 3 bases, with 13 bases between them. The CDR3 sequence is CASSSVSGGGANVLTF. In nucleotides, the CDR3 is TGTGCCAGCAGTTCCGTTAGTGGTGGTGGGGCCAACGTCCTGACTTTC.

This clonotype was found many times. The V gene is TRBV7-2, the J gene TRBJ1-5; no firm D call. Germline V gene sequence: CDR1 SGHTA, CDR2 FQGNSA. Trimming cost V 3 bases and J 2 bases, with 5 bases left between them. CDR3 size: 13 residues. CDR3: CASSFIRNQPQHF. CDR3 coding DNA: TGTGCCAGCAGCTTTATCCGCAATCAGCCCCAGCATTTT.

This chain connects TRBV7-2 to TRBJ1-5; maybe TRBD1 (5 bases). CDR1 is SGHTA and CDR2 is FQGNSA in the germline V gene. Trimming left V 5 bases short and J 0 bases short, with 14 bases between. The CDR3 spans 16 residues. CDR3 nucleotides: TGTGCCAGCAGCCCTCAGGGCCACTATAGCAATCAGCCCCAGCATTTT. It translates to CASSPQGHYSNQPQHF.

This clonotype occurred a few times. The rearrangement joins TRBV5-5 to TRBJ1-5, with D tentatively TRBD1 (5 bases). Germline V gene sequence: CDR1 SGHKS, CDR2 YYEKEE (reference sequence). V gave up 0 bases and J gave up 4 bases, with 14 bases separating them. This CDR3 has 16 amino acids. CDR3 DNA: TGTGCCAGCAGCTTGGCCGCAGGGCTTGCTAATCAGCCCCAGCATTTT. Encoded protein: CASSLAAGLANQPQHF.

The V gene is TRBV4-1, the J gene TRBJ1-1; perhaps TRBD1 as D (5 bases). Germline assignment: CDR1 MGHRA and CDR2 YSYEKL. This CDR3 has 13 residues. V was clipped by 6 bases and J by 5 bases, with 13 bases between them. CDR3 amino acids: CASRGIGATEAFF. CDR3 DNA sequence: TGCGCCAGCAGGGGGATCGGGGCAACTGAAGCTTTCTTT.